These 2 T cell receptor beta chains originate from one sample sequenced in a study of vaccination and CD4 T cells after COVID-19 (dated by TCRdb to between 2021 and 2024). Taken with the paper, the label for time point translates to: late sampling 161 to 241 days after vaccination in three convalescent patients. The treatment or condition label corresponds to: roughly 10-day PBMC culture with coronavirus spike peptide pools or control peptides (ViraFEST assay). The protocol used for the library was PCR. The instrument was an Illumina iSeq 100. TCR sequencing of DNA from cultured CD4+ T cells used the Oncomine TCR Beta short-read assay at the Johns Hopkins FTIC core. TCRdb took the public reads, trimmed them with fastp at Q25, ran MiXCR for clone calling and kept in-frame beta chains. CDR3 protein duplicates are merged, each entry listing the most common genes and DNA. The sample data list about 23,000 distinct CDR3 sequences, and 43% of these were observed just once. 4.9% of the sample rests with the top ten.

No antigen is known for these receptors. The sequenced sample was CD4+ T cells from blood, cultured in vitro, obtained about 7 months after SARS-CoV-2 vaccination. The source of these receptors is a human donor who had recovered from COVID-19.

The V gene is TRBV27, the J gene TRBJ2-1; D remains unclear. The CDR3 loop spans 13 amino acids. The V gene's germline CDR1 is MNHEY and CDR2 SMNVEV (reference sequence). V lost 5 bases and J 10 bases, leaving 15 bases between the germline ends. DNA for the CDR3: TGTGCCAGCAGTGTCCGGCGTGAGAGGGAGCAGTTCTTC. This gives the protein CASSVRREREQFF.

The chain carries TRBV7-8 and TRBJ2-5, with a tentative D call TRBD2 (6 bases). The CDR3 contains 15 residues. V was shortened by 5 bases and J by 7 bases, with 20 bases between the two germline ends. CDR1 and CDR2 from the germline V gene are SGHVS and FQNEAQ. The CDR3 coding sequence is TGTGCCAGCAGCCCGCTTGGATCCGACGGGGGGACCCAGTACTTC. This translates into CASSPLGSDGGTQYF. Full variable domain (rest looked up from reference TRBV7-8 and TRBJ2-5): GAGVSQSPRYKVAKRGQDVALRCDPISGHVSLFWYQQALGQGPEFLTYFQNEAQLDKSGLPSDRFFAERPEGSVSTLKIQRTQQEDSAVYLCASSPLGSDGGTQYFGPGTRLLVL.